This T cell receptor beta chain stems from a study of cytomegalovirus exposure and HLA in healthy donors. Notes on the study in general: Available immune exposure information covered CMV serostatus only.

This clone showed up just a few times. The antigen is undetermined. Germline lookup yields CDR1 SGDLS and CDR2 YYNGEE. The CDR3 is 15 residues long. Trimming removed 0 bases from V and 0 bases from J, with 10 bases in between. The PCR ran on 60 Vbeta and 13 Jbeta primers. Profiling relied on immunoSEQ multiplex PCR, and the TCRdb table lists in-frame clones only, not all of them. The table shows 150,000 to 200,000 clones, with 65% to 70% occurring only once. The chain couples TRBV9 to TRBJ2-7; D may be TRBD2 (6 bases). The TCR was taken from a man aged 25 to 45 in good health and CMV-seropositive. The sample was PBMCs. The CDR3 spells CASSVEQAGSYEQYF. The CDR3 DNA reads TGTGCCAGCAGCGTAGAGCAAGCGGGCTCCTACGAGCAGTACTTC.